These 21 T cell receptor beta chains came from one sample sequenced in a study of cytomegalovirus exposure and HLA in healthy donors. The primer mix had 60 Vbeta and 13 Jbeta primers. Sequenced by immunoSEQ multiplex PCR; TCRdb stores in-frame clones only, minus some. The profile shows 130,000 to 150,000 clones, about 70% of them singletons. The sequencing sample was made of PBMCs. The receptor source for this set is a woman aged 40 to 50 in good health and CMV-seronegative.

The chain joins TRBV6-1 to TRBJ1-1, with D perhaps TRBD1 (6 bases). With 6 bases removed from V and 4 bases from J, the gap between germline ends came to 18 bases. CDR1 and CDR2 from the germline V gene are MNHNS and SASEGT. The CDR3 totals 15 residues. Here the CDR3 reads CASRDRGRGSTEAFF. The CDR3 DNA is TGTGCCAGCAGGGACCGAGGTAGGGGGTCCACTGAAGCTTTCTTT.

In this sample, this clone turned up many times. V gene TRBV6-1 combines with J gene TRBJ2-7, with 7 positions matching TRBD2. Germline CDR1 MNHNS, CDR2 SASEGT. This CDR3 has 15 amino acids. Trimming at V came to 7 bases and at J to 0 bases, leaving 9 bases not matched to a gene. The CDR3 region has the DNA TGTGCCAGCACCCCCGGGGGGAGCAACTCCTACGAGCAGTACTTC. It encodes CASTPGGSNSYEQYF.

The J gene is TRBJ2-7, the V gene TRBV14; D is perhaps TRBD2 (5 bases). The germline gives CDR1 SGHDN, CDR2 FVKESK. V lost 4 bases, J lost 3 bases, and 13 bases lay in between. The CDR3 consists of 14 residues. The CDR3 coding sequence is TGTGCCAGCAGCCTCCAAACCGGGAACTACGAGCAGTACTTC. This gives the protein CASSLQTGNYEQYF.

This clone was detected only a few times. The CDR3 is CASSAQGARLDQPQHF. CDR3 coding DNA: TGTGCCAGCAGTGCACAGGGGGCTAGGTTGGATCAGCCCCAGCATTTT. The V gene is TRBV27, the J gene TRBJ1-5; 9 nucleotides line up with TRBD1. The trim removed 5 bases at V and 5 bases at J, leaving 10 bases unmatched. CDR1 and CDR2 (germline): MNHEY, SMNVEV (reference sequence). The CDR3 is 16 residues long.

The rearrangement links TRBV5-1 to TRBJ2-5; 9 positions match TRBD2. CDR3 length: 15 amino acids. CDR1 and CDR2 (germline): SGHRS, YFSETQ. With 4 bases clipped from V and 5 bases from J, the junction kept 9 bases outside the gene matches. CDR3 protein: CASSKGLADRETQYF. In nucleotides, the CDR3 is TGCGCCAGCAGCAAGGGACTAGCCGACCGGGAGACCCAGTACTTC.

The V gene is TRBV7-9, the J gene TRBJ1-2; 8 bases fit TRBD1. The CDR3 is 15 residues long. The V gene end was trimmed by 5 bases and the J gene end by 8 bases; junction bases not matched to a gene: 13. Per germline, CDR1 SEHNR and CDR2 FQNEAQ (reference sequence). The CDR3 sequence is CASSQTTGDLKGYTF. The CDR3 DNA is TGTGCCAGCAGCCAAACGACAGGGGATTTAAAGGGCTACACCTTC.

This chain connects TRBV15 to TRBJ1-1; 8 nucleotides match TRBD1. Germline CDR1 reads LNHNV; CDR2 reads YYDKDF (reference sequence). The CDR3 length is 14 residues. J gave up 1 base and V 2 bases, and 0 bases lay outside the gene matches. CDR3 sequence reads: CATSRQGANTEAFF. CDR3 in DNA: TGTGCCACCAGCAGACAGGGGGCGAACACTGAAGCTTTCTTT.

The genes are TRBV6-1 and TRBJ2-3; D gene unclear. The CDR3 has 11 residues. Germline V gives CDR1 MNHNS, CDR2 SASEGT. Trimming removed 10 bases at V and 2 bases at J, with 7 bases between. This chain's CDR3 is CAILNTDTQYF. The CDR3 DNA reads as TGTGCCATCCTAAACACAGATACGCAGTATTTT.

This clone was observed a few times. The chain couples TRBV5-6 to TRBJ2-5; a weak D match, TRBD1 (6 bases). Between the trimmed V and J ends, which lost 2 bases and 5 bases, there was a span of 13 bases. This CDR3 is built from 14 residues. Germline V lookup: CDR1 SGHDT, CDR2 YYEEEE. This CDR3 is CASSLRTVWETQYF. CDR3 nucleotides: TGTGCCAGCAGCTTACGGACAGTTTGGGAGACCCAGTACTTC.

The chain recombines TRBV28 with TRBJ1-5; 8 bases line up with TRBD1. This CDR3 region has 15 residues. With V trimmed by 5 bases and J by 6 bases, 9 bases remained unmatched. Germline V gene lookup returns CDR1 MDHEN and CDR2 SYDVKM. The CDR3 DNA sequence: TGTGCCAGCAGTCTTAGGCAGGGGGCGAGTCAGCCCCAGCATTTT. Translated, it gives CASSLRQGASQPQHF.

This clone was counted a few times. This chain links TRBV6-5 with TRBJ2-7; 8 bases map to TRBD1. After removal of 7 bases from V and 3 bases from J, the junction contained 8 bases not matched to a gene. The CDR3 length is 14 residues. Germline lookup yields CDR1 MNHEY and CDR2 SVGAGI. The CDR3 bases are TGTGCCAGCACCCCCCCCGGGACAGGCTACGAGCAGTACTTC. It is translated as CASTPPGTGYEQYF.

The chain has TRBV1 and TRBJ1-3. TRBV1 is tagged as a pseudogene. This CDR3 spans 14 amino acids. The chain's CDR3 is CTSSQDFSGNTIYF. DNA of the CDR3: TGCACCAGCAGCCAGGACTTCTCTGGAAACACCATATATTTT.

The J gene is TRBJ2-3, the V gene TRBV10-3, with TRBD1 identical over 9 bases. With V trimmed by 5 bases and J by 4 bases, 10 bases remained unmatched. Germline values: CDR1 ENHRY, CDR2 SYGVKD. There are 16 residues in the CDR3. The CDR3 region has the DNA TGTGCCATCAGTACACACAGGGGGCGCGACTCAGATACGCAGTATTTT. Translation gives CAISTHRGRDSDTQYF.

This clone was detected a few times. This rearrangement joins TRBV10-3 to TRBJ2-5; 7 positions match TRBD2. The CDR3 loop spans 15 amino acids. Germline V gene lookup returns CDR1 ENHRY and CDR2 SYGVKD. J was trimmed by 5 bases and V by 0 bases; bases with no gene match: 6. This chain's CDR3 is CAISESMRGKETQYF. Here the CDR3 DNA reads TGTGCCATCAGTGAGTCTATGCGGGGGAAGGAGACCCAGTACTTC.

CDR3 region: CASSLGNRGLSYEQYF. The CDR3 region has the DNA TGTGCCAGCAGCTTAGGCAACAGGGGCCTCTCCTACGAGCAGTACTTC. The gene calls are TRBV7-8 and TRBJ2-7; 7 positions match TRBD1. The V gene's germline CDR1 is SGHVS and CDR2 FQNEAQ. The CDR3 loop spans 16 amino acids. J was trimmed by 0 bases and V by 1 base; bases with no gene match: 6.

This clone appeared a few times. The chain employs TRBV30 and TRBJ2-2; no clear D. This CDR3 contains 13 residues. CDR1 is GTSNPN, CDR2 SVGIG, per germline (reference sequence). The V gene lost 0 bases and the J gene lost 4 bases, with 6 bases spanning the gap. The CDR3 region is CAWSVRATGELFF. In DNA form, the CDR3 reads TGTGCCTGGAGTGTCCGAGCCACCGGGGAGCTGTTTTTT.

The chain uses TRBV4-2 and TRBJ1-1, with 9 bases aligning to TRBD1. Germline assignment: CDR1 LGHNA and CDR2 YNFKEQ. This CDR3 comprises 20 residues. Losses at the gene ends were 1 base for V and 11 bases for J; bases not matched to a gene: 26. The CDR3 DNA is TGTGCCAGCAGCCAAGGACAGGGGGGAACCTCAGGAGGGACAAGGAGGTGTGCTTTCTTT. This gives the protein CASSQGQGGTSGGTRRCAFF.

The chain uses TRBV28 and TRBJ1-6; TRBD1 agrees at 10 bases. CDR1 is MDHEN, CDR2 SYDVKM, per germline. The CDR3 length is 15 residues. J was trimmed by 9 bases and V by 6 bases; bases with no gene match: 8. The CDR3 sequence is CASSPPGQGRSPLHF. The CDR3 DNA sequence: TGTGCCAGCAGCCCGCCGGGACAGGGGCGTTCACCCCTCCACTTT.

V usage is TRBV5-1 and J usage is TRBJ2-1; TRBD2 matches at 7 bases. Trimming at V came to 4 bases and at J to 4 bases, leaving 8 bases not matched to a gene. There are 15 residues in the CDR3. CDR1 is SGHRS and CDR2 is YFSETQ in the germline V gene. CDR3 region: CASSPGTTVYNEQFF. CDR3 coding DNA: TGCGCCAGCAGCCCGGGGACTACCGTATACAATGAGCAGTTCTTC.

The genes are TRBV28 and TRBJ1-1; TRBD1 is a possible D gene (6 bases). CDR1 and CDR2 (germline): MDHEN, SYDVKM. Between the trimmed V and J ends, which lost 0 bases and 2 bases, there was a span of 10 bases. The CDR3 loop spans 15 amino acids. CDR3 DNA: TGTGCCAGCAGTTTATGGTGGGACAAAAACACTGAAGCTTTCTTT. Translating gives CASSLWWDKNTEAFF.

This rearrangement joins TRBV5-1 to TRBJ2-7; perhaps TRBD2 as D (6 bases). The V gene lost 4 bases and the J gene lost 0 bases, with 17 bases spanning the gap. The CDR3 runs to 16 residues. Germline V CDR1 and CDR2: SGHRS, YFSETQ. CDR3 region: CASSLNQAGGSYEQYF. In DNA, the CDR3 is TGCGCCAGCAGCCTCAATCAAGCGGGCGGCTCCTACGAGCAGTACTTC.